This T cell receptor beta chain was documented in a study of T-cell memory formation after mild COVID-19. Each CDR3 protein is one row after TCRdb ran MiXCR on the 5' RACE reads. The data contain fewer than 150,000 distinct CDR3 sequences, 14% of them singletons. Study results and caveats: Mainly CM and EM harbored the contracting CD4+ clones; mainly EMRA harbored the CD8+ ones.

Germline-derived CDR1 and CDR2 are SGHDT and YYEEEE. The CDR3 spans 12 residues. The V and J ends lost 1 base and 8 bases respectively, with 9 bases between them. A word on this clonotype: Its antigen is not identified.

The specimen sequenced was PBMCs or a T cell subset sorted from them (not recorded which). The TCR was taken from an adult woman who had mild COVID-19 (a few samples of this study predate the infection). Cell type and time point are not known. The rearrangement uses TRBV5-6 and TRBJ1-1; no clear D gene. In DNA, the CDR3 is TGTGCCAGCAGCTTGTCCGTCCAGGAAGCTTTCTTT. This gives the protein CASSLSVQEAFF.